This passage covers 30 T cell receptor beta chains from one sample sequenced in a study of breast tumors, draining lymph nodes, adjacent tissues. TCRdb itself ran the multiplex PCR reads through MiXCR, one entry per CDR3 protein. The sample lists 50,000 to 55,000 distinct CDR3 sequences, roughly 41% seen once, with under 12% in the top ten. The source material was breast tumor tissue. These receptors were obtained from a female donor with breast cancer. Some clones in this sample may be carry-over from other donors' samples.

Many counts were recorded for this clonotype. V is TRBV7-2 and J is TRBJ2-5; D not certain. Trimming left V 2 bases short and J 5 bases short, with 9 bases between. CDR3 length: 13 amino acids. Looked up from germline, CDR1 is SGHTA and CDR2 is FQGNSA. CDR3 protein: CASSLLLSETQYF. The CDR3 region has the DNA TGTGCCAGCAGCTTATTATTATCGGAGACCCAGTACTTC.

This clonotype was seen repeatedly, ten times or more. The V and J genes are TRBV7-6 and TRBJ2-3; D remains ambiguous. The CDR3 is made up of 15 amino acids. Germline V gene lookup returns CDR1 SGHVS and CDR2 FNYEAQ. With 5 bases removed from V and 6 bases from J, the gap between germline ends came to 18 bases. The CDR3 nucleotides are TGTGCCAGCAGCCAAGGACCTAGGGCATTGGATACGCAGTATTTT. Residues: CASSQGPRALDTQYF.

About this clonotype itself: The limits of the CDR3 on the DNA are not certain, so only TCRdb's listed CDR3 is given. The chain joins TRBV10-3 to TRBJ1-3; TRBD1, as called in the table, went unchecked against the DNA. Germline CDR1 ENHRY, CDR2 SYGVKD. Inclusive of both ends, the CDR3 amounts to 19 amino acids. CDR3 protein: CAISESSYEQYFGPGTIYF.

This clonotype showed up many times. The V call is TRBV12-3 or TRBV12-4, the J call TRBJ2-3; D is unclear. The V gene lost 3 bases and the J gene lost 1 base, with 17 bases spanning the gap. The CDR3 length is 17 residues. The CDR3: CASSFSLAPPGTDTQYF. Here the CDR3 DNA reads TGTGCCAGCAGTTTCTCACTTGCACCACCGGGCACAGATACGCAGTATTTT.

The V call is TRBV10-3, the J call TRBJ2-5, with 9 bases identical to TRBD2. The trim removed 2 bases at V and 1 base at J, leaving 5 bases unmatched. CDR3 length: 16 amino acids. Germline V CDR1 and CDR2: ENHRY, SYGVKD. Here the CDR3 DNA reads TGTGCCATCAGTGAGGGGCTAGCGGGAACCCAAGAGACCCAGTACTTC. Its translation is CAISEGLAGTQETQYF.

This clonotype was seen many times. This sequence joins TRBV11-3 and TRBJ1-3, with D unresolved. Trimming stripped 8 bases from V and 0 bases from J, with 8 bases between. CDR1 and CDR2 from the germline V gene are SGHNT and YENEEA. The CDR3 is 13 amino acids. The CDR3 sequence is CASRRDSGNTIYF. The CDR3 region has the DNA TGTGCCAGCCGCAGAGACTCTGGAAACACCATATATTTT.

V gene TRBV15 combines with J gene TRBJ2-3, with 11 bases aligning to TRBD2. This CDR3 has 17 amino acids. Germline V gene lookup returns CDR1 LNHNV and CDR2 YYDKDF (reference sequence). Unmatched junction bases numbered 11, after V lost 6 bases and J lost 3 bases. The CDR3 DNA sequence: TGTGCCACCAGTAGCGGTGGGACTAGCGGTTTAACAGATACGCAGTATTTT. It specifies CATSSGGTSGLTDTQYF.

Turning to this clonotype: The CDR3 does not end in the conserved phenylalanine or tryptophan, so this is likely a read error. The DNA is left out, because the CDR3 cannot be placed on it with certainty; the CDR3 is given as TCRdb lists it. This chain joins TRBV7-3 and TRBJ2-3; TRBD1, the table's D call, lacks a check against the DNA. The germline CDR1 and CDR2 sequences are SGHTA and FQGTGA. The CDR3 sequence runs 14 residues, both termini included. The CDR3 sequence is CASSPGQGTDTQCL.

This clonotype was seen repeatedly, ten times or more. The gene calls are TRBV7-3 and TRBJ2-2; D is possibly TRBD2 (6 bases). The CDR3 covers 16 residues. With 4 bases removed from V and 0 bases from J, the gap between germline ends came to 12 bases. CDR1 is SGHTA, CDR2 FQGTGA, per germline. The CDR3 loop reads CASSSGLIANTGELFF. In DNA, the CDR3 is TGTGCCAGCAGCTCCGGACTAATCGCGAACACCGGGGAGCTGTTTTTT.

This clonotype has at least ten counts. V and J are TRBV7-2 and TRBJ2-1; D is possibly TRBD1 or TRBD2 (5 bases each). Trimming shortened V by 5 bases and J by 10 bases, and 24 bases separated the two germline ends. This CDR3 contains 16 residues. CDR1 is SGHTA and CDR2 is FQGNSA in the germline V gene. Written as DNA, the CDR3 is TGTGCCAGCAGCACCGGACCGGGATCGAATGGGGGAGAGCAGTTCTTC. It encodes CASSTGPGSNGGEQFF. Combining the CDR3 with reference TRBV7-2 and TRBJ2-1 gives the whole variable domain GAGVSQSPSNKVTEKGKDVELRCDPISGHTALYWYRQSLGQGLEFLIYFQGNSAPDKSGLPSDRFSAERTGGSVSTLTIQRTQQEDSAVYLCASSTGPGSNGGEQFFGPGTRLTVL.

This chain joins TRBV2 and TRBJ1-6, with D perhaps matching TRBD1 (6 bases). Trimming removed 3 bases from V and 4 bases from J, with 7 bases in between. The CDR3 totals 14 residues. Germline CDR1 is SNHLY and CDR2 is FYNNEI. The CDR3 reads CASSDRGYNSPLHF. The CDR3 nucleotides are TGTGCCAGCAGTGACAGGGGTTATAATTCACCCCTCCACTTT.

The rearrangement joins TRBV7-9 to TRBJ1-6; possible D gene TRBD1, 5 bases. Between the trimmed V and J ends, which lost 5 bases and 8 bases, there was a span of 22 bases. This CDR3 contains 17 residues. CDR1 SEHNR and CDR2 FQNEAQ come from the germline V gene (reference sequence). The CDR3 loop reads CASSQVGGTGSDSPLHF. The CDR3 DNA reads as TGTGCCAGCAGCCAAGTGGGGGGGACGGGTTCGGATTCACCCCTCCACTTT.

In this sample, this clonotype turned up many times. CDR3 residues: CASTGQDYGYTF. CDR3 nucleotide sequence: TGTGCCAGCACCGGACAGGACTATGGCTACACCTTC. The chain couples TRBV6-1 to TRBJ1-2; 7 bases agree with TRBD1. Losses at the gene ends were 7 bases for V and 3 bases for J; bases not matched to a gene: 2. Germline assignment: CDR1 MNHNS and CDR2 SASEGT. This CDR3 has 12 residues.

This clonotype occurred many times. The chain couples TRBV5-1 to TRBJ1-2, with D possibly matching TRBD1 (6 bases). The germline V gene has CDR1 SGHRS and CDR2 YFSETQ. V gave up 0 bases and J gave up 6 bases, with 6 bases separating them. The CDR3 is 12 residues long. CDR3 loop: CASSLGQDGYTF. CDR3 coding DNA: TGCGCCAGCAGCTTGGGACAGGATGGCTACACCTTC.

The chain joins TRBV20-1 to TRBJ2-5, with 7 bases aligning to TRBD1. Germline lookup yields CDR1 DFQATT and CDR2 SNEGSKA (reference sequence). This CDR3 contains 14 residues. V dropped 5 bases and J dropped 0; count of bases not matched to a gene: 6. The CDR3 reads CSARTGGNQETQYF. The CDR3 coding sequence is TGCAGTGCTCGGACAGGTGGCAACCAAGAGACCCAGTACTTC.

This clonotype was seen many times. The chain joins TRBV4-3 to TRBJ2-5; 10 positions agree with TRBD1. Germline values: CDR1 LGHNA, CDR2 YSLEER. The V and J ends lost 4 bases and 7 bases, in that order; junction bases with no gene match: 6. The length of the CDR3 is 14 residues. CDR3 DNA sequence: TGCGCCAGCAGCCCTCGGACAGGGGGGGCGACCCAGTACTTC. Amino acids: CASSPRTGGATQYF.

In its sample, this clonotype was seen many times. The chain is built from TRBV7-3 and TRBJ2-1, with a possible D match to TRBD2 (6 bases). V was trimmed by 2 bases and J by 6 bases, leaving 14 bases between them. The CDR3 consists of 15 residues. The germline gives CDR1 SGHTA, CDR2 FQGTGA. The CDR3 DNA reads TGTGCCAGCAGCTTATCGGGACTTAGCCGCAATGAGCAGTTCTTC. The encoded protein is CASSLSGLSRNEQFF.

Turning to this clonotype: A clone one base away is much larger, so this may be a read error. The chain is built from TRBV28 and TRBJ1-6; D perhaps matches TRBD1 (5 bases). Per the germline V gene, CDR1 is MDHEN and CDR2 is SYDVKM. The CDR3 is made up of 15 amino acids. In nucleotides, the CDR3 is TGTGCCAACAGTCCCCCCCCAGGGAATTCTTCACCCCTCCACTTT. Translated, it gives CANSPPPGNSSPLHF. Variable domain in full (rest from reference TRBV28 and TRBJ1-6): DVKVTQSSRYLVKRTGEKVFLECVQDMDHENMFWYRQDPGLGLRLIYFSYDVKMKEKGDIPEGYSVSREKKERFSLILESASTNQTSMYLCANSPPPGNSSPLHFGNGTRLTVT.

CDR3 sequence reads: CASSQDPSQETQYF. The CDR3 nucleotides are TGCGCCAGCAGCCAAGATCCATCCCAAGAGACCCAGTACTTC. This sequence joins TRBV4-1 and TRBJ2-5; D unclear. Germline V gives CDR1 MGHRA, CDR2 YSYEKL. CDR3 size: 14 residues. The V and J ends lost 0 bases and 1 base respectively, with 6 bases between them.

This clonotype was picked up many times. The J gene is TRBJ1-4, the V gene TRBV9, with TRBD1 identical over 11 bases. Trimming took 2 bases from V and 5 from J; bases not matched to a gene: 5. The CDR3 contains 16 residues. Germline-derived CDR1 and CDR2 are SGDLS and YYNGEE. CDR3 DNA: TGTGCCAGCAGCGTTGGGACAGGGGGAGGGAATGAAAAACTGTTTTTT. The encoded protein is CASSVGTGGGNEKLFF. Full variable domain (rest looked up from reference TRBV9 and TRBJ1-4): DSGVTQTPKHLITATGQRVTLRCSPRSGDLSVYWYQQSLDQGLQFLIQYYNGEERAKGNILERFSAQQFPDLHSELNLSSLELGDSALYFCASSVGTGGGNEKLFFGSGTQLSVL.

This clonotype appeared many times. This chain joins TRBV20-1 and TRBJ2-1; TRBD2 might be the D (7 bases). The germline V gene encodes CDR1 DFQATT and CDR2 SNEGSKA (reference sequence). This CDR3 contains 14 residues. Trimming pared 6 bases from V and 11 bases from J, leaving 23 bases between. The CDR3 DNA reads as TGCAGTGCAAATGGGGGGGGGCCGGCCCCCAAGCAGTTCTTC. It is translated as CSANGGGPAPKQFF.

This rearrangement joins TRBV24-1 to TRBJ1-1, with D perhaps matching TRBD1 (6 bases). The CDR3 totals 14 residues. The germline V gene has CDR1 KGHDR and CDR2 SFDVKD. Between the trimmed V and J ends, which lost 4 bases and 3 bases, there was a span of 11 bases. The CDR3 DNA reads TGTGCCACCAGTGACGGACAGTTCGACACTGAAGCTTTCTTT. Its translation is CATSDGQFDTEAFF.

The J gene is TRBJ2-2, the V gene TRBV5-4; TRBD1 might be the D (6 bases). Germline V gene lookup returns CDR1 SGHNT and CDR2 YYREEE (reference sequence). The CDR3 has 13 residues. V was trimmed by 4 bases and J by 8 bases, leaving 12 bases between them. DNA for the CDR3: TGTGCCAGCAGCGTACCCGGGACAGGGGAGCTGTTTTTT. Translated: CASSVPGTGELFF.

Note on this clonotype: This may arise from a read error, as a much more abundant clone is one base away. The gene calls are TRBV6-2 or TRBV6-3 and TRBJ2-5, with 7 bases aligning to TRBD1. This CDR3 spans 12 amino acids. CDR1 and CDR2 from the germline V gene are MNHEY and SVGEGT. V lost 6 bases and J lost 6; bases outside the gene matches: 4. The CDR3 nucleotides are TGTGCCAGCAGCCACAGGGGCCAGACCCAGTACTTC. As protein: CASSHRGQTQYF.

V and J are TRBV9 and TRBJ2-1; 7 bases fit TRBD1. V lost 3 bases to trimming and J lost 6 bases; unmatched junction nucleotides: 3. CDR1 is SGDLS and CDR2 is YYNGEE in the germline V gene. The CDR3 is 13 amino acids. The CDR3 here is CASSGGTANEQFF. CDR3 nucleotide sequence: TGTGCCAGCAGCGGTGGGACAGCCAATGAGCAGTTCTTC.

The rearrangement joins TRBV7-6 to TRBJ2-7; D might be TRBD1 or TRBD2, each matching 5 bases. V lost 4 bases to trimming and J lost 5 bases, with 18 bases between them. The germline gives CDR1 SGHVS, CDR2 FNYEAQ. This CDR3 spans 15 amino acids. CDR3 nucleotide sequence: TGTGCCAGCAGCTCAGGGAGCGGCCCTTTGAACGAGCAGTACTTC. The encoded protein is CASSSGSGPLNEQYF.

Many counts were recorded for this clonotype. V usage is TRBV19 and J usage is TRBJ2-7; D call uncertain. From germline, CDR1 is LNHDA and CDR2 SQIVND (reference sequence). The V and J ends lost 4 bases and 3 bases respectively, with 10 bases between them. This CDR3 is built from 13 residues. The CDR3 sequence is CASSKSGNYEQYF. The CDR3 DNA follows: TGTGCCAGTAGTAAAAGTGGGAACTACGAGCAGTACTTC.

About this clonotype: Because it lacks the conserved phenylalanine or tryptophan at the end, this CDR3 is likely a read error. The chain is built from TRBV20-1 and TRBJ1-1; 8 bases agree with TRBD1. V lost 6 bases and J lost 2; bases outside the gene matches: 8. This CDR3 spans 14 amino acids. Germline V gene sequence: CDR1 DFQATT, CDR2 SNEGSKA (reference sequence). CDR3 DNA: TGCAGTGCCTGGAAAGGGACAGGTAACACTGAAGCTTTCTTG. Translated, it gives CSAWKGTGNTEAFL.

V gene TRBV12-3 or TRBV12-4 combines with J gene TRBJ1-2; possibly TRBD1 for D (6 bases). Trimming removed 5 bases at V and 2 bases at J, with 9 bases between. This CDR3 is built from 13 residues. CDR3 nucleotide sequence: TGTGCCAGCAGTCCAGGGGAGAACTATGGCTACACCTTC. This gives the protein CASSPGENYGYTF.

As regards this clonotype: At one of its ends the junction is not consistent with the germline gene, which may arise from a read error. The CDR3, as DNA: TGTGCCAGCAGCCCCCAAGGCTTGGCGGACTCTGGAACCACCATATATTTT. It yields the protein CASSPQGLADSGTTIYF. The chain recombines TRBV9 with TRBJ1-3; D not resolved. The germline V gene encodes CDR1 SGDLS and CDR2 YYNGEE. The CDR3 is made up of 17 amino acids.